The 22 T cell receptor beta chains below were found in one sample sequenced in a study of cytomegalovirus exposure and HLA in healthy donors. The PCR made use of 60 Vbeta and 13 Jbeta primers. The assay was immunoSEQ multiplex PCR, and TCRdb's table has in-frame clones only and misses some. The repertoire includes fewer than 90,000 clones, around four fifths of them detected once, and about a tenth sits in the top ten. The specimen was PBMCs. The receptor set was obtained from a man aged 25 to 40 in good health and CMV-seropositive.

V is TRBV18 and J is TRBJ2-7; 10 nucleotides align to TRBD2. Germline CDR1 reads KGHSH; CDR2 reads LQKENI. Trimming removed 4 bases from V and 0 bases from J; junction bases left unmatched: 3. The CDR3 extends over 15 amino acids. The CDR3 loop reads CASSRSGGASYEQYF. The CDR3 DNA is TGTGCCAGCTCACGGAGCGGGGGGGCCTCCTACGAGCAGTACTTC.

The chain joins TRBV7-3 to TRBJ1-1; D remains ambiguous. Germline V gene data show CDR1 as SGHTA and CDR2 as FQGTGA. V was clipped by 3 bases and J by 1 base, with 9 bases between them. This CDR3 spans 14 amino acids. CDR3: CASSFEHENTEAFF. DNA of the CDR3: TGTGCCAGCAGCTTCGAACACGAGAACACTGAAGCTTTCTTT.

This clone was observed a few times. V is TRBV18 and J is TRBJ2-1, with 7 bases fitting TRBD1. Germline CDR1 KGHSH, CDR2 LQKENI. J was trimmed by 7 bases and V by 8 bases; bases with no gene match: 2. The CDR3 consists of 11 residues. DNA for the CDR3: TGTGCCAGCAGGGGGCAAAATGAGCAGTTCTTC. It translates to CASRGQNEQFF.

The chain couples TRBV5-1 to TRBJ2-2; 7 bases fit TRBD1. This CDR3 has 18 residues. Germline V CDR1 and CDR2: SGHRS, YFSETQ. V lost 4 bases, J lost 6 bases, and 18 bases stayed unmatched. CDR3: CASSTLTLRDRVSGELFF. The CDR3 nucleotides are TGCGCCAGCAGCACCCTCACTCTACGTGACAGGGTATCCGGGGAGCTGTTTTTT. Together with reference TRBV5-1 and TRBJ2-2, the CDR3 gives the full variable domain: KAGVTQTPRYLIKTRGQQVTLSCSPISGHRSVSWYQQTPGQGLQFLFEYFSETQRNKGNFPGRFSGRQFSNSRSEMNVSTLELGDSALYLCASSTLTLRDRVSGELFFGEGSRLTVL.

The chain links TRBV6-5 to TRBJ2-1, with TRBD1 as a possible D gene (5 bases). Germline V CDR1 and CDR2: MNHEY, SVGAGI. The CDR3 loop spans 15 amino acids. Deletions cut 3 bases from V and 1 base from J, with 10 bases between. CDR3 loop: CASSYRGLSYNEQFF. CDR3 bases: TGTGCCAGCAGTTATAGGGGCCTATCCTACAATGAGCAGTTCTTC.

This rearrangement joins TRBV2 to TRBJ2-7, with D uncertain. CDR1 SNHLY and CDR2 FYNNEI come from the germline V gene. With 6 bases removed from V and 2 bases from J, the gap between germline ends came to 17 bases. The CDR3 length is 15 residues. CDR3 sequence reads: CASRVTSLRPYEQYF. The CDR3 DNA reads as TGTGCCAGCAGGGTGACTTCCCTAAGGCCCTACGAGCAGTACTTC.

This clone appeared once. The gene calls are TRBV19 and TRBJ1-5; D ambiguous. The germline V gene encodes CDR1 LNHDA and CDR2 SQIVND (reference sequence). CDR3 length: 15 amino acids. V lost 3 bases and J 3 bases, leaving 12 bases between the germline ends. Here the CDR3 reads CASSMAGELNQPQHF. The CDR3, as DNA: TGTGCCAGTAGTATGGCTGGAGAGCTCAATCAGCCCCAGCATTTT.

The sample holds one count of this clone. The sample carries other DNA sequences with the same CDR3. The chain couples TRBV5-1 to TRBJ2-7, with D perhaps TRBD2 (7 bases). Trimming pared 0 bases from V and 4 bases from J, leaving 14 bases between. Per the germline V gene, CDR1 is SGHRS and CDR2 is YFSETQ. The CDR3 covers 15 residues. The CDR3 nucleotides read TGCGCCAGCAGCTTGGCCGCGGGGGCCTCGTACGAGCAGTACTTC. It codes for CASSLAAGASYEQYF.

The gene calls are TRBV7-9 and TRBJ1-2; no definite D call. The ends were cut back, 2 bases at V and 1 base at J, with 8 bases in the middle. CDR1 is SEHNR and CDR2 is FQNEAQ in the germline V gene (reference sequence). This CDR3 is built from 14 residues. This CDR3 is CASSLMPVNYGYTF. DNA of the CDR3: TGTGCCAGCAGCTTAATGCCGGTTAACTATGGCTACACCTTC.

This clone was seen a single time. This chain joins TRBV5-1 and TRBJ1-6; D remains unclear. Trimming took 0 bases from V and 5 from J, leaving 3 bases between them. Germline CDR1 and CDR2: SGHRS and YFSETQ. This CDR3 has 13 residues. The CDR3 loop reads CASSLADNSPLHF. CDR3 DNA: TGCGCCAGCAGCTTGGCCGATAATTCACCCCTCCACTTT.

This rearrangement joins TRBV7-3 to TRBJ2-1; D unclear. The ends were cut back, 2 bases at V and 9 bases at J, with 14 bases in the middle. Germline V gene data show CDR1 as SGHTA and CDR2 as FQGTGA. CDR3 length equals 14 residues. The DNA for the CDR3 is TGTGCCAGCAGCTTACTGCCCGGAGTTTCTGAGCAGTTCTTC. It translates to CASSLLPGVSEQFF.

This sequence joins TRBV4-2 and TRBJ2-2; possible D gene TRBD2, 6 bases. V dropped 4 bases and J dropped 2 bases, with 14 bases sitting between them. Germline lookup yields CDR1 LGHNA and CDR2 YNFKEQ. This CDR3 region has 16 residues. The CDR3: CASSRAWGDNTGELFF. The CDR3 DNA reads TGTGCCAGCAGCCGGGCCTGGGGGGATAACACCGGGGAGCTGTTTTTT.

The chain links TRBV6-1 to TRBJ1-1; tentatively, D is TRBD1 (5 bases). The CDR3 runs to 14 residues. Deletions cut 5 bases from V and 1 base from J, with 11 bases between. Germline V gene lookup returns CDR1 MNHNS and CDR2 SASEGT. The CDR3 protein is CASSYYRSNTEAFF. CDR3 sequence (DNA): TGTGCCAGCAGTTATTACAGGTCGAACACTGAAGCTTTCTTT.

This chain joins TRBV6-1 and TRBJ2-5, with no clear D. This CDR3 spans 14 amino acids. The germline gives CDR1 MNHNS, CDR2 SASEGT. Trimming stripped 5 bases from V and 5 bases from J, with 15 bases between. The DNA for the CDR3 is TGTGCCAGCAGTCTCGGGTATGGAGAGGAGACCCAGTACTTC. Its protein product is CASSLGYGEETQYF.

The chain is built from TRBV5-3 and TRBJ2-7; 7 bases are a match to TRBD2. TRBV5-3 is sorted into the ORF group, with uncertain function. Trimming took 4 bases from V and 7 from J; bases not matched to a gene: 14. The CDR3 runs to 15 residues. The CDR3 sequence: CARSLTGLVGLEQYF. CDR3 nucleotide sequence: TGTGCCAGAAGCCTCACCGGACTAGTCGGCCTGGAGCAGTACTTC.

This chain links TRBV28 with TRBJ1-5; tentative D call: TRBD1 (6 bases). V dropped 5 bases and J dropped 0 bases, with 11 bases sitting between them. CDR3 length equals 15 residues. Germline CDR1 is MDHEN and CDR2 is SYDVKM. The CDR3 DNA sequence: TGTGCCAGCAGTCAGAGGGGGTATAGCAATCAGCCCCAGCATTTT. As protein: CASSQRGYSNQPQHF.

The chain joins TRBV5-1 to TRBJ2-5; TRBD1 aligns across 9 bases. There are 15 residues in the CDR3. Germline V gives CDR1 SGHRS, CDR2 YFSETQ. V gave up 1 base and J gave up 2 bases; unmatched junction bases: 3. The CDR3 protein is CASSLRGTGQETQYF. The CDR3 coding sequence is TGCGCCAGCAGCTTGAGGGGGACAGGGCAAGAGACCCAGTACTTC.

The J gene is TRBJ1-4, the V gene TRBV9, with a tentative D call TRBD1 (5 bases). Trimming took 2 bases from V and 5 from J, leaving 10 bases between them. This CDR3 contains 14 residues. Germline-derived CDR1 and CDR2 are SGDLS and YYNGEE. CDR3 sequence reads: CASSVQGANEKLFF. The CDR3 nucleotides read TGTGCCAGCAGCGTGCAGGGTGCAAATGAAAAACTGTTTTTT.

The chain recombines TRBV4-3 with TRBJ2-1; D is possibly TRBD2 (7 bases). From germline, CDR1 is LGHNA and CDR2 YSLEER. This CDR3 has 13 residues. Trimming shortened V by 4 bases and J by 7 bases, and 11 bases separated the two germline ends. The CDR3 sequence: CASSRGGANEQFF. The DNA of the CDR3 is TGCGCCAGCAGCCGTGGGGGGGCGAATGAGCAGTTCTTC.

J is TRBJ1-4 and V is TRBV25-1, with TRBD1 matching 9 bases. CDR3 length: 18 residues. J lost 0 bases, V lost 5 bases, and 10 bases had no gene match. Looked up from germline, CDR1 is MGHDK and CDR2 is SYGVNS. In nucleotides, the CDR3 is TGTGCCAGCAGTACCTCGGGACAGGGCCTAACAACTAATGAAAAACTGTTTTTT. This encodes CASSTSGQGLTTNEKLFF.

The CDR3 bases are TGTGCCAGCAGCGTCCGTCCTGCCTACAATGAGCAGTTCTTC. It yields the protein CASSVRPAYNEQFF. V is TRBV9 and J is TRBJ2-1, with D hard to call. The germline gives CDR1 SGDLS, CDR2 YYNGEE. The V end was cut by 2 bases, the J end by 2 bases, with 8 bases between. The CDR3 has 14 residues. Filled out from reference TRBV9 and TRBJ2-1, the complete variable domain reads DSGVTQTPKHLITATGQRVTLRCSPRSGDLSVYWYQQSLDQGLQFLIQYYNGEERAKGNILERFSAQQFPDLHSELNLSSLELGDSALYFCASSVRPAYNEQFFGPGTRLTVL.

This chain joins TRBV7-3 and TRBJ2-1; 8 bases align to TRBD1. The CDR3 loop spans 17 amino acids. The germline gives CDR1 SGHTA, CDR2 FQGTGA. V shed 2 bases, J shed 5 bases, and the junction held 11 bases outside the gene matches. CDR3 DNA sequence: TGTGCCAGCAGCTTAGGACAGGGTACCATCTACAACAATGAGCAGTTCTTC. This codes for CASSLGQGTIYNNEQFF. Complete variable domain (other parts from reference TRBV7-3 and TRBJ2-1): GAGVSQTPSNKVTEKGKYVELRCDPISGHTALYWYRQSLGQGPEFLIYFQGTGAADDSGLPNDRFFAVRPEGSVSTLKIQRTERGDSAVYLCASSLGQGTIYNNEQFFGPGTRLTVL.